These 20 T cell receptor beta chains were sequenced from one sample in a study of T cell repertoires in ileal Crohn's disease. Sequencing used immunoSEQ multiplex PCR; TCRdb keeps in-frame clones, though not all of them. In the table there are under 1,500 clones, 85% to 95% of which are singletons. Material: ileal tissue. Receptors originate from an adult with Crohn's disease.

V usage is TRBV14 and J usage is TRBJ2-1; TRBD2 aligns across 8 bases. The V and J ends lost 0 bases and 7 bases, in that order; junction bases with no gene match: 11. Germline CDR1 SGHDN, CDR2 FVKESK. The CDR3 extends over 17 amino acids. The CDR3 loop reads CASSQDLSGGGWNEQFF. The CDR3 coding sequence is TGTGCCAGCAGCCAAGATCTATCGGGGGGGGGCTGGAATGAGCAGTTCTTC. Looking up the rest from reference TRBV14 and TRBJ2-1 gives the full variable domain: EAGVTQFPSHSVIEKGQTVTLRCDPISGHDNLYWYRRVMGKEIKFLLHFVKESKQDESGMPNNRFLAERTGGTYSTLKVQPAELEDSGVYFCASSQDLSGGGWNEQFFGPGTRLTVL.

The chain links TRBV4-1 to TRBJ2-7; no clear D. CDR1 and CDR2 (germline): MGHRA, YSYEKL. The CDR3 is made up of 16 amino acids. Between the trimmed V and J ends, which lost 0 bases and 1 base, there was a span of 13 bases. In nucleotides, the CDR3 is TGCGCCAGCAGCCAAGAGTGGGTAACACAGTCCTACGAGCAGTACTTC. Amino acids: CASSQEWVTQSYEQYF.

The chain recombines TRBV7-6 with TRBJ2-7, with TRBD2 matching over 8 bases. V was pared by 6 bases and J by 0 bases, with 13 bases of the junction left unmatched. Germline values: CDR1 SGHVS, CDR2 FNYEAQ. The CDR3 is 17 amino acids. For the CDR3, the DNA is TGTGCCAGCAGTCCAACCGGGAGGGGGACTAGCTCCTACGAGCAGTACTTC. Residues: CASSPTGRGTSSYEQYF.

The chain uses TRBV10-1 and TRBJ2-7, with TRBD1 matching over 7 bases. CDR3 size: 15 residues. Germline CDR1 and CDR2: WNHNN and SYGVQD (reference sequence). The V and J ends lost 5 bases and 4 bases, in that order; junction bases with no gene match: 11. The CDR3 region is CASSSQGQSLYEQYF. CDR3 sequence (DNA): TGCGCCAGCAGTAGCCAGGGACAGTCTTTATACGAGCAGTACTTC.

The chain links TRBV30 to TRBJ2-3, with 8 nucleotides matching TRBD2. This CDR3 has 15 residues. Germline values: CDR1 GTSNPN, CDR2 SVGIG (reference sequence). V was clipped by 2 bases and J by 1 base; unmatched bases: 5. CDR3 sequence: CAWSSGTSGTDTQYF. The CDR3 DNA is TGTGCCTGGAGTTCCGGGACTAGTGGCACAGATACGCAGTATTTT.

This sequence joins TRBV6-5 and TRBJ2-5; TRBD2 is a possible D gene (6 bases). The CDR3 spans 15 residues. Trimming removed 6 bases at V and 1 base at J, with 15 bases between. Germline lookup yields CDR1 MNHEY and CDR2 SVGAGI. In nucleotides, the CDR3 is TGTGCCAGCAGGTTCTTAGCGGAGGCCCAAGAGACCCAGTACTTC. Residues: CASRFLAEAQETQYF.

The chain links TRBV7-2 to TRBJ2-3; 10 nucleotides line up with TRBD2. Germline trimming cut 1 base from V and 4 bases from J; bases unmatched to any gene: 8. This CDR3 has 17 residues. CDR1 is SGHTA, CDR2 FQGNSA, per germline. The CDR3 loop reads CASSLVVRSGGADTQYF. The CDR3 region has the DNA TGTGCCAGCAGCTTAGTCGTGCGAAGCGGGGGGGCAGATACGCAGTATTTT.

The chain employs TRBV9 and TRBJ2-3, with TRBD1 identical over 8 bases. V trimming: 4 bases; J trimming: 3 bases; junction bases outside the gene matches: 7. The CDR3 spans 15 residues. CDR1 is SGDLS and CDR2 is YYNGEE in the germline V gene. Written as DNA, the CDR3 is TGTGCCAGCAGCCTCCGGACAGGGCTAACAGATACGCAGTATTTT. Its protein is CASSLRTGLTDTQYF.

This CDR3 is CASSPPTTYNEQFF. CDR3 sequence (DNA): TGTGCCAGCTCACCCCCCACGACTTACAATGAGCAGTTCTTC. The V and J genes are TRBV18 and TRBJ2-1; no clear D. Germline V gene lookup returns CDR1 KGHSH and CDR2 LQKENI. The CDR3 totals 14 residues. The V end lost 3 bases, the J end lost 4 bases, and 10 bases lay between the germline ends. Full variable domain (rest looked up from reference TRBV18 and TRBJ2-1): NAGVMQNPRHLVRRRGQEARLRCSPMKGHSHVYWYRQLPEEGLKFMVYLQKENIIDESGMPKERFSAEFPKEGPSILRIQQVVRGDSAAYFCASSPPTTYNEQFFGPGTRLTVL.

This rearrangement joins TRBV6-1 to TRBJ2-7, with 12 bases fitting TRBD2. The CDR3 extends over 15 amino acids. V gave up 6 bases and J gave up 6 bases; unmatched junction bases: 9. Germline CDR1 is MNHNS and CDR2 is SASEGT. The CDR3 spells CASRTSSGGAAEQYF. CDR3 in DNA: TGTGCCAGCAGGACCTCTAGCGGGGGGGCCGCCGAGCAGTACTTC.

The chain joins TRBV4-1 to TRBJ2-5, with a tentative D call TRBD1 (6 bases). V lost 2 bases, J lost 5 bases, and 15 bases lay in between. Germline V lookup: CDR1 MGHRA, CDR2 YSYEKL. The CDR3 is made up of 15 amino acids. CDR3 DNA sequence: TGCGCCAGCAGCCAATTTGGCTCAGGGGCCGAGACCCAGTACTTC. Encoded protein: CASSQFGSGAETQYF.

The CDR3 loop is CASSLRGNTEAFF. The CDR3 DNA follows: TGTGCCAGCAGCTTAAGGGGGAACACTGAAGCTTTCTTT. This sequence joins TRBV7-9 and TRBJ1-1; a weak D match, TRBD1 (5 bases). CDR3 length: 13 residues. V was clipped by 2 bases and J by 1 base, with 5 bases between them. CDR1 and CDR2 from the germline V gene are SEHNR and FQNEAQ (reference sequence).

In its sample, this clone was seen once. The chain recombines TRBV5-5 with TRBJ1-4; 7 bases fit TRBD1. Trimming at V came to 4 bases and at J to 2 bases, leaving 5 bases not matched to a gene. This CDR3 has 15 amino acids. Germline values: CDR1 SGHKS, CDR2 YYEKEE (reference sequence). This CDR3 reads CASSDHRGTNEKLFF. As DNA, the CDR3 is TGTGCCAGCAGCGACCACAGGGGCACTAATGAAAAACTGTTTTTT.

This CDR3 reads CASSFGRGSPYEQYF. The CDR3 DNA follows: TGCGCCAGCAGCTTTGGTAGGGGCTCGCCCTACGAGCAGTACTTC. The genes are TRBV5-1 and TRBJ2-7, with a possible D match to TRBD1 (5 bases). CDR3 length: 15 residues. The germline gives CDR1 SGHRS, CDR2 YFSETQ. Trimming pared 2 bases from V and 2 bases from J, leaving 14 bases between.

CDR3 region: CASSGRGEATEAFF. CDR3 coding DNA: TGTGCCAGCAGCGGGCGCGGGGAAGCCACTGAAGCTTTCTTT. The rearrangement joins TRBV4-2 to TRBJ1-1; D uncertain. Germline CDR1 LGHNA, CDR2 YNFKEQ. Trimming cost V 5 bases and J 4 bases, with 14 bases left between them. This CDR3 has 14 residues.

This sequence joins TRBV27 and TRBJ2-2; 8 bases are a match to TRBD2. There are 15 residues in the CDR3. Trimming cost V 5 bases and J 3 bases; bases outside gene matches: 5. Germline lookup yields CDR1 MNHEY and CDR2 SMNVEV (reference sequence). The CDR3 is CASSPSGGDTGELFF. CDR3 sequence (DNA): TGTGCCAGCAGTCCGAGCGGGGGAGACACCGGGGAGCTGTTTTTT.

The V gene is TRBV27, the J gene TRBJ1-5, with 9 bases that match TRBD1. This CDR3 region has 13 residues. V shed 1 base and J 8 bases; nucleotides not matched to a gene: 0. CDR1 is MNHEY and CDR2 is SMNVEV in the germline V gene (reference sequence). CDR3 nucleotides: TGTGCCAGCAGTTTATGGACAGGGGAGCCCCAGCATTTT. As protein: CASSLWTGEPQHF.

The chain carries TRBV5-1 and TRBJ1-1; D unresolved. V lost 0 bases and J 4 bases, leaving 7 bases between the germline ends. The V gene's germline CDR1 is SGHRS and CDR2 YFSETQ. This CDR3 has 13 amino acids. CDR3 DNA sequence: TGCGCCAGCAGCTTGGAACCGCGCACTGAAGCTTTCTTT. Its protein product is CASSLEPRTEAFF.

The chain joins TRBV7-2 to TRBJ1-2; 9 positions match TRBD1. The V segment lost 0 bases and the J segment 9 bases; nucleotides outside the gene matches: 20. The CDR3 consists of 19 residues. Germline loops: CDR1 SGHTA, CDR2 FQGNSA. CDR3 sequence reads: CASSLAVNRGWTGASSYTF. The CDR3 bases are TGTGCCAGCAGCTTAGCGGTCAACCGTGGCTGGACAGGGGCTTCAAGCTACACCTTC.

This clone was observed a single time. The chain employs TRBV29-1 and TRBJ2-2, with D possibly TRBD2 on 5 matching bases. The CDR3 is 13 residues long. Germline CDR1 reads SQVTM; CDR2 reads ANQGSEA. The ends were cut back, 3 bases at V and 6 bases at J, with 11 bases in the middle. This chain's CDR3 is CSVDGLPPGELFF. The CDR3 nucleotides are TGCAGCGTTGATGGACTTCCCCCCGGGGAGCTGTTTTTT.